This T cell receptor beta chain was observed in a study of CD8+ T cells in alopecia areata. Lesional scalp punch biopsies and peripheral blood came from alopecia areata patients. Both CD4+ and CD8+ T cells were separated by sorting PBMCs. Extracted RNA was reverse transcribed, and the resulting cDNA served as sequencing template. Assay: immunoSEQ multiplex PCR; the TCRdb copy retains only in-frame clones and omits some. The sample has 100,000 to 150,000 clones; around 45% are singletons. Between the trimmed V and J ends, which lost 0 bases and 4 bases, there was a span of 6 bases. The CDR3 length is 13 residues. Germline CDR1 is ENHRY and CDR2 is SYGVKD. Points on this clone: Its antigen is not known.

The study's findings and limits: Possibly because of HLA-related factors, TCR sharing was less clear across patients than in mice.

This clonotype was obtained from a human donor with alopecia areata. The chain joins TRBV10-3 to TRBJ1-1; no firm D call. The sequenced material came from NKG2D-low CD8+ T cells sorted from blood. Here the CDR3 reads CAISESRGTEAFF. CDR3 nucleotides: TGTGCCATCAGTGAGTCGCGGGGCACTGAAGCTTTCTTT.